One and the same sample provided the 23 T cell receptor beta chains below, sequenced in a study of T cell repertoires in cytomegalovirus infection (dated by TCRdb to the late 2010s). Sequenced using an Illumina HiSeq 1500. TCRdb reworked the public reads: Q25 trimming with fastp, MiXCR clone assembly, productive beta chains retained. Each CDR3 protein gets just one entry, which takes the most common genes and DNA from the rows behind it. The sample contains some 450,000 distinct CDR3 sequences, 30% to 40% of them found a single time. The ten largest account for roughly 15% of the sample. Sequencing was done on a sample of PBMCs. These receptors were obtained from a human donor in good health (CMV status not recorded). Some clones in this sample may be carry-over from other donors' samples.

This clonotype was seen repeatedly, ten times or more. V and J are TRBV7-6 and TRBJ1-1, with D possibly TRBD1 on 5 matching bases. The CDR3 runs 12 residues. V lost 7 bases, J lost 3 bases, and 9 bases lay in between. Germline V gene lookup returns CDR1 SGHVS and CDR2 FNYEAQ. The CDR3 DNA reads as TGTGCCAGCACAAACAGGCACACTGAAGCTTTCTTT. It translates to CASTNRHTEAFF.

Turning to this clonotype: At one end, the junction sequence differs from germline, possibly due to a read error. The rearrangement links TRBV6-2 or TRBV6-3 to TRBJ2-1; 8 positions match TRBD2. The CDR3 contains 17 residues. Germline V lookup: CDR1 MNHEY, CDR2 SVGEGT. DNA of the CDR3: TGTGCCCGCAGTTACAAGTCTAGCGGGCGCGCCTACAATGAGCAGTTCTTC. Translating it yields CARSYKSSGRAYNEQFF.

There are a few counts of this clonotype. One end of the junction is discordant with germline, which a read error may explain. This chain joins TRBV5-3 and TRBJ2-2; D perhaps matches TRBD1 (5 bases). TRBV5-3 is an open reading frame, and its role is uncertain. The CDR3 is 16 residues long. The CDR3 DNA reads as TGTGCCAGCAGCTTAGGGCAGGGATTTGGCACCGGGGAGCTGTTTTTT. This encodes CASSLGQGFGTGELFF.

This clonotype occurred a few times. The CDR3 DNA reads TGTGCCACCAGTGATAACGACCTAGGCGGCTACACCTTC. Its translation is CATSDNDLGGYTF. The V call is TRBV24-1, the J call TRBJ1-2; D is ambiguous. Per the germline V gene, CDR1 is KGHDR and CDR2 is SFDVKD. V shed 3 bases and J shed 8 bases, with 12 bases lying between them. The CDR3 spans 13 residues.

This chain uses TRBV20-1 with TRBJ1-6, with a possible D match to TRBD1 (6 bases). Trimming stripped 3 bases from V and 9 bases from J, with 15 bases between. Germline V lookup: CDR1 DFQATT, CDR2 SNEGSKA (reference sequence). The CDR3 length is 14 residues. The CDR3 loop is CSARDRRLGSPLHF. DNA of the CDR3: TGCAGTGCTAGGGACAGAAGGCTCGGTTCACCCCTCCACTTT.

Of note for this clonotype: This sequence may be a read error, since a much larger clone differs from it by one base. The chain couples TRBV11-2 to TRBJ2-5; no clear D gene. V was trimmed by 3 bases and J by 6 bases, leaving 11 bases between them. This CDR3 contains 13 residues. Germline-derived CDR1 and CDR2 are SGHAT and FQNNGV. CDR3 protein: CASSLGRPQTQYF. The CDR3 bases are TGTGCCAGCAGCTTGGGCCGCCCTCAGACCCAGTACTTC. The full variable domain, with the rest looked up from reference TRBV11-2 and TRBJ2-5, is EAGVAQSPRYKIIEKRQSVAFWCNPISGHATLYWYQQILGQGPKLLIQFQNNGVVDDSQLPKDRFSAERLKGVDSTLKIQPAKLEDSAVYLCASSLGRPQTQYFGPGTRLLVL.

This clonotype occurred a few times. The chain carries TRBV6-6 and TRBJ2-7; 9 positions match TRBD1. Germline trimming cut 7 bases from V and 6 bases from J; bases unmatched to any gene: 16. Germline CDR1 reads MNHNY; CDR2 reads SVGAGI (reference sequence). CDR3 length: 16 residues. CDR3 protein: CASNSPSGTGLGEQYF. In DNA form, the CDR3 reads TGTGCCAGCAATTCCCCAAGTGGGACAGGGTTGGGCGAGCAGTACTTC.

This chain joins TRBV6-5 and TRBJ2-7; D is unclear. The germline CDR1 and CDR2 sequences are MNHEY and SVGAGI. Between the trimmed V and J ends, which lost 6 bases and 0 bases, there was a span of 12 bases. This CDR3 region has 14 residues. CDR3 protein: CASSTRGSSYEQYF. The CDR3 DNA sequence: TGTGCCAGCAGCACACGCGGTAGCTCCTACGAGCAGTACTTC.

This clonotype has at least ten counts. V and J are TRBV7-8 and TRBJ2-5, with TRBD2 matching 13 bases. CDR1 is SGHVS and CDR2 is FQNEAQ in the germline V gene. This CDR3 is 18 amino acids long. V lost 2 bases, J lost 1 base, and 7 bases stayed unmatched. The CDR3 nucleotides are TGTGCCAGCAGCTTAAAGACTAGCGGGGGGTTTGGCCAAGAGACCCAGTACTTC. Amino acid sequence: CASSLKTSGGFGQETQYF.

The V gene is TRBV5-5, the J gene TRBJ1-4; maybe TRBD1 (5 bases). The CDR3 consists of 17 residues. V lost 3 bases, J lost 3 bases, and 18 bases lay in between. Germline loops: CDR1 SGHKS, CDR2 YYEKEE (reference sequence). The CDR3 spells CASSSGRTLGANEKLFF. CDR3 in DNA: TGTGCCAGCAGCTCAGGACGGACACTGGGAGCTAATGAAAAACTGTTTTTT.

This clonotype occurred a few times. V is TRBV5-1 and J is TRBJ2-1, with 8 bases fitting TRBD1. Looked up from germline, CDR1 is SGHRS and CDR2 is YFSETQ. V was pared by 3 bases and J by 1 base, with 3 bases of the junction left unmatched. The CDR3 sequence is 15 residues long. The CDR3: CASSYTGGSYNEQFF. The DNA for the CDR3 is TGCGCCAGCAGCTATACAGGGGGGTCCTACAATGAGCAGTTCTTC.

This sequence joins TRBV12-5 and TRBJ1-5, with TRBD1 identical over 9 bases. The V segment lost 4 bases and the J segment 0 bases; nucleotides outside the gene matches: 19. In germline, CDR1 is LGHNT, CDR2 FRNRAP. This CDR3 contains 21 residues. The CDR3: CASGSTWPGQGGPYSNQPQHF. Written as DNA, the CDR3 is TGTGCTAGTGGTTCGACATGGCCGGGACAGGGTGGCCCTTATAGCAATCAGCCCCAGCATTTT.

Here the CDR3 reads CSARGVMGLSPEQYF. As DNA, the CDR3 is TGCAGTGCTAGAGGAGTTATGGGACTAAGCCCCGAGCAGTACTTC. The chain is built from TRBV20-1 and TRBJ2-7, with 7 bases fitting TRBD2. The V and J ends lost 1 base and 6 bases, in that order; junction bases with no gene match: 12. The CDR3 extends over 15 amino acids. Germline V gene sequence: CDR1 DFQATT, CDR2 SNEGSKA (reference sequence).

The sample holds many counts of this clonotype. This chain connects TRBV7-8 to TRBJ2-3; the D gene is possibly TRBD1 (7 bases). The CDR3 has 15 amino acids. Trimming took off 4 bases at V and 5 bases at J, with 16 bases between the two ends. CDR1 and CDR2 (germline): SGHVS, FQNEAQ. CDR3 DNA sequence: TGTGCCAGCAGCTCGCAGGGGGGCCATGAAGATACGCAGTATTTT. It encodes CASSSQGGHEDTQYF.

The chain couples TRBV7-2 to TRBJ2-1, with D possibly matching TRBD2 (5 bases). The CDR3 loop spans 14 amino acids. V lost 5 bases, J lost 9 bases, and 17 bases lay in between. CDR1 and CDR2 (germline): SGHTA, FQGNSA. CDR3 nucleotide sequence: TGTGCCAGCAGCCCGAGGGCCCCCCTATTTGAGCAGTTCTTC. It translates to CASSPRAPLFEQFF.

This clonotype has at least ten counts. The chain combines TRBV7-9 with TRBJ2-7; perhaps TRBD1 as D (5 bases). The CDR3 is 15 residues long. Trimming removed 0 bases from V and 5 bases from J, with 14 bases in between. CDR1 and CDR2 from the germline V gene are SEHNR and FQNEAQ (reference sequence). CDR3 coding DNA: TGTGCCAGCAGCTTAGCGGGGCAGGGTAACGACGAGCAGTACTTC. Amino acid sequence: CASSLAGQGNDEQYF.

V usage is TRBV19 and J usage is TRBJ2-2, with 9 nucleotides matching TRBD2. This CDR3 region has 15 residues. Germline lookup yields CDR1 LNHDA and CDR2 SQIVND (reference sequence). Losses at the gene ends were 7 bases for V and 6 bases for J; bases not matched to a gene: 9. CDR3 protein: CASILAGGSAGELFF. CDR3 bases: TGTGCCAGTATACTAGCGGGTGGTAGCGCCGGGGAGCTGTTTTTT.

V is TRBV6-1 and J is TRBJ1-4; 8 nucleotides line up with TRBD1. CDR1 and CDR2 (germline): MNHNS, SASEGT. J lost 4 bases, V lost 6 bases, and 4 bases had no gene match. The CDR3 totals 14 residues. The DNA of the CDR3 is TGTGCCAGCAGAGACAGGGGAGATAATGAAAAACTGTTTTTT. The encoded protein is CASRDRGDNEKLFF.

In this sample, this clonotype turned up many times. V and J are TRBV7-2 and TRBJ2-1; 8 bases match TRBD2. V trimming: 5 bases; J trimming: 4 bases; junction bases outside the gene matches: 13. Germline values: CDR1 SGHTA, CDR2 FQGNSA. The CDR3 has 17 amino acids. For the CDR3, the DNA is TGTGCCAGCAGCCTAAACGGAGCGGGGGACCTATACAATGAGCAGTTCTTC. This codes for CASSLNGAGDLYNEQFF.

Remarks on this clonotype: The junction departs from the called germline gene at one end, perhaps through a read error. This chain's CDR3 is CASSAQQGAGTEALF. The CDR3 nucleotides are TGTGCCAGCAGTGCACAACAGGGGGCAGGCACTGAAGCTTTATTT. The chain uses TRBV6-1 and TRBJ1-1; 9 positions match TRBD1. The CDR3 is 15 amino acids. Per germline, CDR1 MNHNS and CDR2 SASEGT.

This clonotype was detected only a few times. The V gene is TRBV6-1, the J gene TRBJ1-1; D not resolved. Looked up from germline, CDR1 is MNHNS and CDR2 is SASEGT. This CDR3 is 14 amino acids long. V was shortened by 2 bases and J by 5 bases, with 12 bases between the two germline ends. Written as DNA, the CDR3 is TGTGCCAGCAGTGAACAGGCATCAATTACTGAAGCTTTCTTT. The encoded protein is CASSEQASITEAFF.

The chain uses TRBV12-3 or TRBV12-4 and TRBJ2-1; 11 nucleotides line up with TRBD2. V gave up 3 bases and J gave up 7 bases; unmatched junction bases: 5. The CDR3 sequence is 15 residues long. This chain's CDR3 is CASSFLSGGANEQFF. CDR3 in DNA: TGTGCCAGCAGTTTTCTTAGCGGGGGGGCGAATGAGCAGTTCTTC.

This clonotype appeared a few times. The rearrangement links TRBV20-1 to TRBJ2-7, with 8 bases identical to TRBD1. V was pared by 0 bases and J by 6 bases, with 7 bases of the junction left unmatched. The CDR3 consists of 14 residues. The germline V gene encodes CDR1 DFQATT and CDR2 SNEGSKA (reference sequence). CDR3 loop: CSARDVRTGFEQYF. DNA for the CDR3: TGCAGTGCTAGAGATGTCCGGACAGGGTTCGAGCAGTACTTC.